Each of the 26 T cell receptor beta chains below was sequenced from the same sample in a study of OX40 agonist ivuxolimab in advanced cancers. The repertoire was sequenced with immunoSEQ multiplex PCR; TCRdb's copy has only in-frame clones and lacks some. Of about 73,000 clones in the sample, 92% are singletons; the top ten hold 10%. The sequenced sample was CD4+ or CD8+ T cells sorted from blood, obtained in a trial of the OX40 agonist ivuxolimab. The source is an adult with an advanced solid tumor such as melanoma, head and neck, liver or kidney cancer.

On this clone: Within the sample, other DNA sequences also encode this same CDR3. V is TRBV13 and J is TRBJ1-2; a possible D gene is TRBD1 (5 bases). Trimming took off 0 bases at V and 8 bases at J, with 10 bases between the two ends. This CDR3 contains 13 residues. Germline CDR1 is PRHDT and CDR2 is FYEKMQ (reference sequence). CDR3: CASSLGGAGGYTF. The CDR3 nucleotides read TGTGCCAGCAGCTTAGGAGGGGCGGGCGGCTACACCTTC.

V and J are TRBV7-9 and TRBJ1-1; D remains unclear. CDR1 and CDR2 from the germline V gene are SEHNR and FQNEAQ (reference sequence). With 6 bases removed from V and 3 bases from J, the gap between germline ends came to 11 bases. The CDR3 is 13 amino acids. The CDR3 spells CASSPWADTEAFF. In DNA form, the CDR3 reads TGTGCCAGCAGTCCGTGGGCTGACACTGAAGCTTTCTTT.

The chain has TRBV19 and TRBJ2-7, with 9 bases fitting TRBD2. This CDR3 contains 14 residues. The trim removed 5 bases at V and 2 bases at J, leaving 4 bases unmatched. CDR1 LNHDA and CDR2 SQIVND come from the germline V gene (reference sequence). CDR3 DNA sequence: TGTGCCAGTAGTTCCCTAGCGGGGACCTACGAGCAGTACTTC. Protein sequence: CASSSLAGTYEQYF.

CDR3 residues: CARHYSGNTIYF. The CDR3 DNA reads TGTGCCCGACACTACTCTGGAAACACCATATATTTT. V is TRBV9 and J is TRBJ1-3; D is uncertain. This CDR3 comprises 12 residues. V lost 10 bases to trimming and J lost 0 bases, with 8 bases between them. From germline, CDR1 is SGDLS and CDR2 YYNGEE.

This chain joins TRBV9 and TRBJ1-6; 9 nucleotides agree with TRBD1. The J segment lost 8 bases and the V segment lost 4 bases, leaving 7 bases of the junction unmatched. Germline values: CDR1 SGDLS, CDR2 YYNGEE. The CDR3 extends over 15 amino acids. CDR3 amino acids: CASSPPGQGHSPLHF. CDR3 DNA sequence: TGTGCCAGCAGCCCCCCGGGACAGGGACATTCACCCCTCCACTTT. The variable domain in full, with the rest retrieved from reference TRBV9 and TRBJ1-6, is DSGVTQTPKHLITATGQRVTLRCSPRSGDLSVYWYQQSLDQGLQFLIQYYNGEERAKGNILERFSAQQFPDLHSELNLSSLELGDSALYFCASSPPGQGHSPLHFGNGTRLTVT.

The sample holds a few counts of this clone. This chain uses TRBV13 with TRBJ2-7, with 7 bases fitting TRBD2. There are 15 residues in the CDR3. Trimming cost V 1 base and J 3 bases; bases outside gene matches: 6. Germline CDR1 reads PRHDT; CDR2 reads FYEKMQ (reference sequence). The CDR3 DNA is TGTGCCAGCAGCTTAGTCTCGGGGGGTCTCTACGAGCAGTACTTC. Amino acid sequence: CASSLVSGGLYEQYF.

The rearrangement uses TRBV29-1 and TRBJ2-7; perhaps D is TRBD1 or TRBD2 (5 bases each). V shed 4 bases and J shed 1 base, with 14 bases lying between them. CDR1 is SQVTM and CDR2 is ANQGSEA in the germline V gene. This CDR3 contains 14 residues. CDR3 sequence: CSVGHEGLSYEQYF. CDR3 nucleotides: TGCAGCGTTGGACATGAGGGGCTTTCCTACGAGCAGTACTTC.

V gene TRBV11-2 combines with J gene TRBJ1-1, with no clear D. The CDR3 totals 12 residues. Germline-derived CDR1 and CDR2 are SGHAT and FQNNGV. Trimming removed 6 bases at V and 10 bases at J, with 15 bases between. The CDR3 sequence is CASSPVAPGAFF. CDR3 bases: TGTGCCAGCAGTCCTGTTGCTCCCGGAGCTTTCTTT.

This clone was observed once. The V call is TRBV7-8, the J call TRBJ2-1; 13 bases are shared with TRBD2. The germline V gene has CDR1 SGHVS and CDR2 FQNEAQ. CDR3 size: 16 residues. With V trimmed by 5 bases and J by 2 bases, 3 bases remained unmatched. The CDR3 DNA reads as TGTGCCAGCAGCGGACTAGCGGGGGTAACCTACAATGAGCAGTTCTTC. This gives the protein CASSGLAGVTYNEQFF.

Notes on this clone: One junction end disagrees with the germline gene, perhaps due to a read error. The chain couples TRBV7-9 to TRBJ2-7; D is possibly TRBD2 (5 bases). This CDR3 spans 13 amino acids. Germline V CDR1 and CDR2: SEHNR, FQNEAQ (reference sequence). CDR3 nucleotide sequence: TGCGCCAGCAGCCAAGAGGGTTGGGACGAGCAGTACTTC. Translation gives CASSQEGWDEQYF.

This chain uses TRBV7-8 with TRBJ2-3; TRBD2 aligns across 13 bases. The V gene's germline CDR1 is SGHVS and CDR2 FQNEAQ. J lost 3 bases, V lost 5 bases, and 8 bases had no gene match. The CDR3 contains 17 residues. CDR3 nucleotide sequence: TGTGCCAGCAGCGCCGCACTAGCGGGGGGGCCAACAGATACGCAGTATTTT. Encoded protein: CASSAALAGGPTDTQYF.

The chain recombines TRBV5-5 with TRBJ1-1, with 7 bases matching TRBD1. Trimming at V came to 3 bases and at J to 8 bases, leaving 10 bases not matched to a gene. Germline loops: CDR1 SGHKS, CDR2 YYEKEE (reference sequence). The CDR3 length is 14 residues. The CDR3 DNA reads TGTGCCAGCAGCTGGACTTCCGGGACAGACGAAGCTTTCTTT. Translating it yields CASSWTSGTDEAFF.

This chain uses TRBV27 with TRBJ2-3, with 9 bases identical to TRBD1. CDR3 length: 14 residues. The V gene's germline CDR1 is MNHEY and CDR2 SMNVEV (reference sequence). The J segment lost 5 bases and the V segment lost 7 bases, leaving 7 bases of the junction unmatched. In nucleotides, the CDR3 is TGTGCCAGCACCCCGGGACAGGGAATAGATACGCAGTATTTT. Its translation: CASTPGQGIDTQYF.

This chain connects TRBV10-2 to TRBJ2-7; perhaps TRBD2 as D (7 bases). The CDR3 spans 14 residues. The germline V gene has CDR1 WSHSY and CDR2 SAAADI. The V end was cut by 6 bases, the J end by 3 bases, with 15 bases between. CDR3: CASRLAEGGYEQYF. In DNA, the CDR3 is TGCGCCAGCAGGCTAGCGGAGGGGGGCTACGAGCAGTACTTC.

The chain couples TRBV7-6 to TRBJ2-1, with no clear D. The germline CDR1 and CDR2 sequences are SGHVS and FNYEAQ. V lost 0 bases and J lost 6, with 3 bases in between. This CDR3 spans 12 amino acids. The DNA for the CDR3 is TGTGCCAGCAGCTTAGCTTTCAATGAGCAGTTCTTC. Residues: CASSLAFNEQFF.

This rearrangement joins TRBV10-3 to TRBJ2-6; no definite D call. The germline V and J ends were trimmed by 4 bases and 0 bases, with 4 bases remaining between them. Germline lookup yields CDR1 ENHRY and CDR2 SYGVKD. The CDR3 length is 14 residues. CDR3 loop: CAISAPSGANVLTF. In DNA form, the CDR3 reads TGTGCCATCAGTGCCCCCTCTGGGGCCAACGTCCTGACTTTC.

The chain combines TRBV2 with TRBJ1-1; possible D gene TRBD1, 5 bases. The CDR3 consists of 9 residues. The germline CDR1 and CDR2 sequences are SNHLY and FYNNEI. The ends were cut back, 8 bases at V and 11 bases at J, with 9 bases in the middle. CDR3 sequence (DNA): TGTGCCAGCGGGGGGGAGGCTTTCTTT. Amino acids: CASGGEAFF. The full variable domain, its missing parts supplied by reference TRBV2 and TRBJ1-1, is EPEVTQTPSHQVTQMGQEVILRCVPISNHLYFYWYRQILGQKVEFLVSFYNNEISEKSEIFDDQFSVERPDGSNFTLKIRSTKLEDSAMYFCASGGEAFFGQGTRLTVV.

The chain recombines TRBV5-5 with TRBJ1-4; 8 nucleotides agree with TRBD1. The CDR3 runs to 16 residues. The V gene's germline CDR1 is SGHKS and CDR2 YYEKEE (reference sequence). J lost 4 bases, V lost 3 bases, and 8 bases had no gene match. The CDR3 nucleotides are TGTGCCAGCAGCTGGGGAGACAGGGGCTTTAATGAAAAACTGTTTTTT. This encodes CASSWGDRGFNEKLFF.

The CDR3 sequence: CASSQDGLAHLSPLHF. CDR3 bases: TGTGCCAGCAGCCAAGATGGGTTAGCCCACCTTTCACCCCTCCACTTT. V usage is TRBV4-2 and J usage is TRBJ1-6; D not resolved. This CDR3 region has 16 residues. Trimming stripped 0 bases from V and 9 bases from J, with 15 bases between. Per the germline V gene, CDR1 is LGHNA and CDR2 is YNFKEQ.

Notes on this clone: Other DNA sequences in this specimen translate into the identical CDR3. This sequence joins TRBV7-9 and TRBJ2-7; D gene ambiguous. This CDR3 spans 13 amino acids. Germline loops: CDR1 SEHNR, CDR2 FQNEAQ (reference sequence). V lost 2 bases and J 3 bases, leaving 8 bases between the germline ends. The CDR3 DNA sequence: TGTGCCAGCAGCTTACCCGGCAGCTACGAGCAGTACTTC. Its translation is CASSLPGSYEQYF.

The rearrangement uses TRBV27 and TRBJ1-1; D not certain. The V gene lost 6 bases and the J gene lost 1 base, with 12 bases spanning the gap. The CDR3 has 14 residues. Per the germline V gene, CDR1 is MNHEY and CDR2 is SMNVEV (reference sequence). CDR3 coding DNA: TGTGCCAGCAGACGCTCGGCAGGGAACACTGAAGCTTTCTTT. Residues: CASRRSAGNTEAFF.

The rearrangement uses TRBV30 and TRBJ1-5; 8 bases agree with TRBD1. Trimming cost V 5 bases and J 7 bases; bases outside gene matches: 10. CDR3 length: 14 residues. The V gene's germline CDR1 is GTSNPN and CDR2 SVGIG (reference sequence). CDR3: CAWESGTGMQPQHF. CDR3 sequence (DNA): TGTGCCTGGGAATCCGGGACAGGTATGCAGCCCCAGCATTTT.

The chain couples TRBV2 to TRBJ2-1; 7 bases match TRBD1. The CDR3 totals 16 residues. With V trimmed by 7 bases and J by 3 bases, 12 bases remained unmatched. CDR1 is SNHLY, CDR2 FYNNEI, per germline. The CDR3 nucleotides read TGTGCCAGCATCGCCACCCCCGGGACAGTCTACAATGAGCAGTTCTTC. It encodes CASIATPGTVYNEQFF.

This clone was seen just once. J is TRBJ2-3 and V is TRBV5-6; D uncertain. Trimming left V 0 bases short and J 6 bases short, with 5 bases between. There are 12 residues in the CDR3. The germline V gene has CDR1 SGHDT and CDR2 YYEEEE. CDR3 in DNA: TGTGCCAGCAGCTTGGCCGTCGATACGCAGTATTTT. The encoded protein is CASSLAVDTQYF.

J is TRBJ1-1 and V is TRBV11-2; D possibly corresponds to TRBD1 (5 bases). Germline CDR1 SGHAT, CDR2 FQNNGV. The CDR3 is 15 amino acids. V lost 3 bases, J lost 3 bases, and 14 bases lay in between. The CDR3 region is CASSFSGFADTEAFF. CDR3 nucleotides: TGTGCCAGCAGCTTCTCAGGGTTCGCGGACACTGAAGCTTTCTTT.

This chain's CDR3 is CASSAGAGDTDTQYF. The CDR3 coding sequence is TGTGCCAGCAGTGCGGGGGCAGGGGACACAGATACGCAGTATTTT. This chain links TRBV6-4 with TRBJ2-3; D may be TRBD1 or TRBD2 (6 bases each). The CDR3 consists of 15 residues. V shed 4 bases and J shed 2 bases, with 13 bases lying between them. The germline gives CDR1 MRHNA, CDR2 SNTAGT.